The sequence of this T cell receptor beta chain was determined in a study of blood T cells in healthy people across ages. A J-beta primer mix and a sample-barcoded 5' primer were used in a second PCR of about 6 to 12 cycles. MiXCR, applied by TCRdb to the 5' RACE reads, yields one record per CDR3 protein. The sample yields 1.5 million to 2 million distinct CDR3 sequences, around 48% seen once. This CDR3 spans 11 amino acids. V gave up 5 bases and J gave up 5 bases, with 4 bases separating them. In germline, CDR1 is KGHDR, CDR2 SFDVKD. The specimen sequenced was blood. The chain recombines TRBV24-1 with TRBJ2-3; D is unclear. The sequence came from a woman aged 40 to 50 in good health. The CDR3 loop reads CATSVEDTQYF. In DNA, the CDR3 is TGTGCCACCAGTGTTGAAGATACGCAGTATTTT.